The TCR beta chain described here comes from a study of siplizumab effects on memory and regulatory T cells (dated by TCRdb to the late 2010s). Background for the entire study: The study looked at the effect of siplizumab, an anti-CD2 antibody, on alloreactive T-cell subsets in allogeneic mixed lymphocyte reactions made from human PBMCs.

Sorted unstimulated T cells, along with proliferating T cells recovered from mixed lymphocyte reactions, underwent TCRbeta CDR3 sequencing. Fresh whole blood from ten HLA-typed healthy donors served as the source for isolating PBMCs. Receptor libraries were prepared by the immunoSEQ multiplex PCR assay. About 10^5 TCR templates per sample were assayed by the deep sequencing platform. Genomic DNA extracted from sorted T cells was used for TCRbeta CDR3 sequencing. The authors' analysis ran thus. The R programming language was used for clonal analysis of TCRbeta CDR3 data. Alloreactive CD4+ and CD8+ clones were identified by comparing unstimulated samples to CFSE-low samples taken after the reaction. Alloreactive CD4+ clones were assigned to regulatory or non-regulatory origin by matching sequences to sorted unstimulated Treg and non-Treg repertoires. The table was pulled from immuneACCESS by TCRdb, which kept in-frame rearrangements only. Such tables lose some clones; where checked, under half of the loss comes from unresolved V genes, and the rest has no known cause. V, J and clone size derive from that table, while D and trimming were established from the DNA sequence. The sample table holds tens of thousands of clones, of which under 95% were seen once. Over 25% of the sample belongs to the ten largest clones.

On this clone: Its target antigen remains unknown. The record has no base qualities; no much larger clone is one base away.

What the authors observed across the whole study: Because sequences below about 10^-5 frequency were poorly captured, only a minor fraction of alloreactive clones could be mapped to unstimulated subsets. Siplizumab significantly lowered the cumulative frequency of alloreactive sequences that could be traced to unstimulated CD4+ memory T cells. Among mappable alloreactive CD4+ clones, an average Treg-derived fraction of around 71% was observed with siplizumab, compared with 26.9% in control reactions. Compared with memory T cells, unstimulated naive T cells appeared more diverse, and naive cells seemed to make a substantial contribution to the alloresponse. The suppressive function of proliferating Tregs from siplizumab cultures was not functionally confirmed. A naive or memory phenotype could not be assigned to roughly 75-96% of proliferating CD4+ or CD8+ clones.

The germline V gene yields MGHRA for CDR1 and YSYEKL for CDR2. V trim: 4 bases; J trim: 3 bases; unmatched bases: 8. The CDR3 measures 18 amino acids from cysteine to phenylalanine. The only DNA kept is the CDR3, 54 bases in frame from the first base. The sequence joins TRBV4-1 to TRBJ2-1, with 14 bases aligning to TRBD2. Sequencing was carried out using CD8+ T cells sorted from blood. This sequence was found in a human donor in good health. The CDR3 protein sequence reads: CASSPMGLAGEIYNEQFF. The DNA sequence reads TGCGCCAGCAGCCCCATGGGACTAGCGGGAGAGATCTACAATGAGCAGTTCTTC.